A single sample gave rise to the 26 T cell receptor beta chains below, sequenced in a study of blood T cell repertoires in COVID-19. Generated by immunoSEQ multiplex PCR, the TCRdb table keeps only in-frame clones and is missing some. The data contain approximately 150,000 clones, more than 75% of them singletons. The source material was peripheral blood. The receptors were sampled from a human donor with acute or convalescent COVID-19. The donor label of this sample is uncertain.

This clone was seen a handful of times. The rearrangement joins TRBV21-1 to TRBJ1-2; the table's D call, TRBD1, has no DNA check behind it. TRBV21-1 is reported as a pseudogene. The CDR3 totals 19 residues. This CDR3 is CASSKYLPGQRTPNYGYTF. The CDR3 bases are TGTGCCAGCAGCAAGTACCTCCCGGGACAGCGCACTCCTAACTATGGCTACACCTTC.

This clone was seen just once. The chain joins TRBV6-5 to TRBJ2-7; 7 nucleotides line up with TRBD1. The CDR3 has 15 residues. Germline V gene lookup returns CDR1 MNHEY and CDR2 SVGAGI. Trimming cost V 6 bases and J 3 bases; bases outside gene matches: 11. The CDR3 DNA reads as TGTGCCAGCAGCCCCGCGCCCCGGGACAGCTACGAGCAGTACTTC. It specifies CASSPAPRDSYEQYF.

The V and J genes are TRBV6-5 and TRBJ1-1, with TRBD1 as a possible D gene (6 bases). This CDR3 spans 12 amino acids. Germline lookup yields CDR1 MNHEY and CDR2 SVGAGI. V was pared by 6 bases and J by 1 base, with 6 bases between. The CDR3 spells CASSRGNTEAFF. DNA for the CDR3: TGTGCCAGCAGCAGGGGGAACACTGAAGCTTTCTTT.

This clone was detected a few times. This rearrangement joins TRBV7-8 to TRBJ2-2, with D possibly matching TRBD2 (6 bases). The CDR3 totals 14 residues. The germline V gene encodes CDR1 SGHVS and CDR2 FQNEAQ. Trimming pared 3 bases from V and 1 base from J, leaving 6 bases between. In DNA form, the CDR3 reads TGTGCCAGCAGCTTGGAGGGGAACACCGGGGAGCTGTTTTTT. Its translation: CASSLEGNTGELFF.

This chain's CDR3 is CASSSPPGTGNTEAFF. CDR3 sequence (DNA): TGCGCCAGCAGTTCACCCCCCGGGACAGGGAACACTGAAGCTTTCTTT. The V gene is TRBV10-1, the J gene TRBJ1-1, with 8 bases that match TRBD1. The CDR3 length is 16 residues. From germline, CDR1 is WNHNN and CDR2 SYGVQD (reference sequence). V was clipped by 5 bases and J by 1 base; unmatched bases: 9.

This clone was detected only once. The rearrangement links TRBV6-5 to TRBJ1-2; possible D gene TRBD1, 6 bases. Trimming left V 2 bases short and J 2 bases short, with 15 bases between. Germline CDR1 MNHEY, CDR2 SVGAGI. The CDR3 has 16 residues. CDR3 region: CASSYSTQGWNYGYTF. The CDR3 DNA follows: TGTGCCAGCAGTTACAGTACACAGGGATGGAACTATGGCTACACCTTC.

The rearrangement uses TRBV5-1 and TRBJ1-4; D is ambiguous. V was pared by 0 bases and J by 0 bases, with 6 bases between. The CDR3 loop spans 15 amino acids. The V gene's germline CDR1 is SGHRS and CDR2 YFSETQ. Written as DNA, the CDR3 is TGCGCCAGCAGCTTGGACAGCTCAACTAATGAAAAACTGTTTTTT. This gives the protein CASSLDSSTNEKLFF.

The V and J genes are TRBV27 and TRBJ2-1, with a possible D match to TRBD1 (5 bases). The CDR3 consists of 15 residues. Trimming stripped 5 bases from V and 0 bases from J, with 11 bases between. Germline V CDR1 and CDR2: MNHEY, SMNVEV (reference sequence). Here the CDR3 reads CASSSRQSSYNEQFF. The CDR3 coding sequence is TGTGCCAGCAGTAGCCGACAGAGCTCCTACAATGAGCAGTTCTTC.

The chain is built from TRBV7-9 and TRBJ1-1; 8 nucleotides align to TRBD1. Germline CDR1 reads SEHNR; CDR2 reads FQNEAQ (reference sequence). V lost 3 bases to trimming and J lost 0 bases; unmatched junction nucleotides: 12. The CDR3 has 18 amino acids. The CDR3 DNA sequence: TGTGCCAGCAGCTTTAGGGCGACAGGGGAGAGAATGAACACTGAAGCTTTCTTT. This sequence encodes CASSFRATGERMNTEAFF.

This sequence joins TRBV5-1 and TRBJ2-2; D not resolved. The CDR3 has 15 amino acids. Germline CDR1 is SGHRS and CDR2 is YFSETQ. Trimming took 4 bases from V and 4 from J, leaving 14 bases between them. CDR3 amino acids: CASSRTVLPTGELFF. The CDR3 DNA is TGCGCCAGCAGCCGAACTGTCCTACCCACCGGGGAGCTGTTTTTT.

The chain uses TRBV6-5 and TRBJ1-4; TRBD1 agrees at 8 bases. This CDR3 spans 14 amino acids. After removal of 6 bases from V and 5 bases from J, the junction contained 5 bases not matched to a gene. From germline, CDR1 is MNHEY and CDR2 SVGAGI. The CDR3 is CASRGQGGNEKLFF. The CDR3 bases are TGTGCCAGCAGAGGACAGGGTGGGAATGAAAAACTGTTTTTT.

The chain couples TRBV5-1 to TRBJ2-3; TRBD2 aligns across 7 bases. Unmatched junction bases numbered 2, after V lost 1 base and J lost 3 bases. The CDR3 contains 14 residues. Germline CDR1 is SGHRS and CDR2 is YFSETQ. The CDR3 bases are TGCGCCAGCAGCTTGCAGCGGGGTACAGATACGCAGTATTTT. Protein: CASSLQRGTDTQYF.

This sequence joins TRBV7-3 and TRBJ1-1; 8 bases are shared with TRBD1. After removal of 5 bases from V and 1 base from J, the junction contained 9 bases not matched to a gene. This CDR3 region has 16 residues. Germline V gene lookup returns CDR1 SGHTA and CDR2 FQGTGA. The CDR3 is CASSPTRQGTNTEAFF. The DNA for the CDR3 is TGTGCCAGCAGCCCAACGCGACAGGGGACGAACACTGAAGCTTTCTTT.

V usage is TRBV3-1 (or the pseudogene TRBV3-2) and J usage is TRBJ2-5; possibly TRBD1 for D (6 bases). The V gene's germline CDR1 is LGHDT and CDR2 YNNKEL (reference sequence). Trimming removed 1 base at V and 4 bases at J, with 10 bases between. The length of the CDR3 is 14 residues. The CDR3 loop reads CASSQGAGVETQYF. The CDR3 bases are TGTGCCAGCAGCCAAGGGGCAGGGGTAGAGACCCAGTACTTC.

This clone was recorded only once. The rearrangement uses TRBV9 and TRBJ2-1; the D gene is possibly TRBD2 (6 bases). Germline loops: CDR1 SGDLS, CDR2 YYNGEE. V shed 4 bases and J shed 4 bases, with 15 bases lying between them. The CDR3 consists of 15 residues. CDR3 region: CASSLGGIDYNEQFF. The CDR3 region has the DNA TGTGCCAGCAGCCTTGGGGGGATAGATTACAATGAGCAGTTCTTC.

The rearrangement joins TRBV7-8 to TRBJ2-2; 8 bases fit TRBD1. V was clipped by 5 bases and J by 3 bases; unmatched bases: 2. The CDR3 sequence is 14 residues long. Germline V gene data show CDR1 as SGHVS and CDR2 as FQNEAQ. The DNA of the CDR3 is TGTGCCAGCAGCAAGACAGGGGACACCGGGGAGCTGTTTTTT. It yields the protein CASSKTGDTGELFF. The complete variable domain, with remaining parts taken from reference TRBV7-8 and TRBJ2-2, reads GAGVSQSPRYKVAKRGQDVALRCDPISGHVSLFWYQQALGQGPEFLTYFQNEAQLDKSGLPSDRFFAERPEGSVSTLKIQRTQQEDSAVYLCASSKTGDTGELFFGEGSRLTVL.

The chain couples TRBV7-8 to TRBJ2-3; D remains unclear. Trimming removed 2 bases at V and 5 bases at J, with 8 bases between. Germline CDR1 reads SGHVS; CDR2 reads FQNEAQ. This CDR3 has 13 amino acids. Written as DNA, the CDR3 is TGTGCCAGCAGCTTAACCCCTAAAGATACGCAGTATTTT. Translating it yields CASSLTPKDTQYF.

The V and J genes are TRBV2 and TRBJ1-4, with unresolved D. The CDR3 loop spans 12 amino acids. Germline values: CDR1 SNHLY, CDR2 FYNNEI. Between the trimmed V and J ends, which lost 10 bases and 6 bases, there was a span of 12 bases. CDR3 sequence (DNA): TGTGCCACTCAAAAGGAGGATGAAAAACTGTTTTTT. Amino acid sequence: CATQKEDEKLFF.

This clone appeared a few times. The rearrangement links TRBV19 to TRBJ1-4; 8 nucleotides align to TRBD1. V dropped 8 bases and J dropped 4; count of bases not matched to a gene: 9. There are 15 residues in the CDR3. Germline loops: CDR1 LNHDA, CDR2 SQIVND (reference sequence). CDR3 in amino acids: CASRPRGTGNEKLFF. In DNA, the CDR3 is TGTGCCAGTCGCCCGCGGGGGACAGGTAATGAAAAACTGTTTTTT.

The chain carries TRBV9 and TRBJ2-7, with 7 positions matching TRBD2. With 0 bases clipped from V and 0 bases from J, the junction kept 9 bases outside the gene matches. The CDR3 sequence is 17 residues long. Germline-derived CDR1 and CDR2 are SGDLS and YYNGEE. The CDR3 DNA reads TGTGCCAGCAGCGTAGAGGGACGGGAGGATCACTCCTACGAGCAGTACGTC. This codes for CASSVEGREDHSYEQYV.

This chain connects TRBV11-1 to TRBJ2-7; D might be TRBD1 (5 bases). The CDR3 contains 13 residues. Per the germline V gene, CDR1 is SGHAT and CDR2 is FQDESV (reference sequence). Trimming pared 5 bases from V and 3 bases from J, leaving 11 bases between. As DNA, the CDR3 is TGTGCCAGCAGCATACAGGAGCACTACGAGCAGTACGTC. Encoded protein: CASSIQEHYEQYV.

The chain has TRBV9 and TRBJ2-2, with D hard to call. Between the trimmed V and J ends, which lost 0 bases and 4 bases, there was a span of 7 bases. The CDR3 sequence is 14 residues long. Germline values: CDR1 SGDLS, CDR2 YYNGEE. CDR3 loop: CASSVEAGTGELFF. The DNA for the CDR3 is TGTGCCAGCAGCGTAGAGGCAGGCACCGGGGAGCTGTTTTTT. The whole variable domain, filled in from reference TRBV9 and TRBJ2-2, reads DSGVTQTPKHLITATGQRVTLRCSPRSGDLSVYWYQQSLDQGLQFLIQYYNGEERAKGNILERFSAQQFPDLHSELNLSSLELGDSALYFCASSVEAGTGELFFGEGSRLTVL.

A word on this clone: An end of the junction does not agree with germline; a read error may underlie this. V is TRBV7-8 and J is TRBJ2-3; no reliable D call. CDR1 is SGHVS and CDR2 is FQNEAQ in the germline V gene. The CDR3 totals 15 residues. CDR3 amino acids: CASGFGVGSTDTQYF. CDR3 bases: TGTGCCAGCGGCTTCGGAGTTGGAAGCACAGATACGCAGTATTTT.

The rearrangement joins TRBV5-1 to TRBJ2-3, with 9 bases lining up with TRBD2. The CDR3 spans 16 residues. In germline, CDR1 is SGHRS, CDR2 YFSETQ. The V segment lost 0 bases and the J segment 4 bases; nucleotides outside the gene matches: 6. CDR3 sequence: CASSLEERGAADTQYF. In DNA, the CDR3 is TGCGCCAGCAGCTTGGAGGAGCGGGGGGCCGCAGATACGCAGTATTTT.

The chain uses TRBV7-9 and TRBJ1-2; 7 bases map to TRBD1. The length of the CDR3 is 15 residues. V dropped 1 base and J dropped 3; count of bases not matched to a gene: 5. CDR1 is SEHNR, CDR2 FQNEAQ, per germline (reference sequence). The DNA of the CDR3 is TGTGCCAGCAGCTTAGGAACAGGGGCCTACTATGGCTACACCTTC. Its translation: CASSLGTGAYYGYTF.

The chain links TRBV6-6 to TRBJ1-2, with a possible D match to TRBD1 (6 bases). The length of the CDR3 is 14 residues. From germline, CDR1 is MNHNY and CDR2 SVGAGI (reference sequence). Deletions cut 6 bases from V and 8 bases from J, with 19 bases between. The DNA of the CDR3 is TGTGCCAGCAGCACCCGCCAGGGGCTTGGAGGCTACACCTTC. It translates to CASSTRQGLGGYTF.